Shown below are 5 T cell receptor beta chains from a single sample sequenced in a study of blood T cell repertoires in COVID-19. Clones were read by immunoSEQ multiplex PCR, and TCRdb kept only the in-frame ones, dropping some. The repertoire includes about 170,000 clones, about 80% of them detected once, and approximately 2.4% sits in the top ten. The specimen was peripheral blood. The receptors here all came from a human donor with acute or convalescent COVID-19. The donor label of this sample is uncertain.

This clone was observed a few times. The chain combines TRBV5-4 with TRBJ1-4, with 10 positions matching TRBD1. Trimming at V came to 0 bases and at J to 10 bases, leaving 3 bases not matched to a gene. Per the germline V gene, CDR1 is SGHNT and CDR2 is YYREEE (reference sequence). This CDR3 is built from 14 residues. The CDR3 region has the DNA TGTGCCAGCAGCTTGGAGGGACAGGGGCTAAAACTGTTTTTT. As protein: CASSLEGQGLKLFF.

The chain links TRBV27 to TRBJ2-7; D is perhaps TRBD1 (6 bases). V was clipped by 3 bases and J by 0 bases, with 12 bases between them. The CDR3 totals 15 residues. Germline assignment: CDR1 MNHEY and CDR2 SMNVEV (reference sequence). In DNA, the CDR3 is TGTGCCAGCAGTTTCCGTTGGGACAACTCCTACGAGCAGTACTTC. This translates into CASSFRWDNSYEQYF.

The rearrangement links TRBV11-2 to TRBJ2-2; tentatively, D is TRBD1 (5 bases). CDR3 length equals 15 residues. Trimming pared 2 bases from V and 2 bases from J, leaving 9 bases between. Germline V gene data show CDR1 as SGHAT and CDR2 as FQNNGV. For the CDR3, the DNA is TGTGCCAGCAGCTTATCGACAGCAAACACCGGGGAGCTGTTTTTT. It codes for CASSLSTANTGELFF.

This clone was found once. The chain employs TRBV7-2 and TRBJ2-3, with D perhaps TRBD1 (5 bases). In germline, CDR1 is SGHTA, CDR2 FQGNSA. This CDR3 spans 14 amino acids. V was pared by 4 bases and J by 3 bases, with 11 bases between. Here the CDR3 DNA reads TGTGCCAGCAGCTCTGGGGCGCCGACAGATACGCAGTATTTT. Translation: CASSSGAPTDTQYF.

The genes are TRBV5-1 and TRBJ2-2; 7 bases line up with TRBD1. The CDR3 length is 13 residues. Unmatched junction bases numbered 3, after V lost 4 bases and J lost 6 bases. Germline CDR1 SGHRS, CDR2 YFSETQ. The CDR3 protein is CASSQGVAGELFF. The CDR3 nucleotides are TGCGCCAGCAGCCAGGGGGTGGCCGGGGAGCTGTTTTTT.